This TCR beta chain is from a study of blood T cell repertoires in COVID-19 (dated by TCRdb to 2020 to 2022). Background on the whole study: The collaborator samples originated in the United States, Italy and Spain and spanned the acute and convalescent phases of COVID-19. The material from the prospective study consisted of cDNA or gDNA derived from T cells, B-cell-depleted T cells, or PBMCs. The dataset comprised deeply sampled blood TCRbeta repertoires from subjects exposed to, actively infected with, or recovered from COVID-19. The repertoires were made available in a free public database intended to serve as a resource for research on the immune response to SARS-CoV-2. The samples were drawn from two sources: the first 160 participants of the ongoing ImmuneRACE study, and 1,000 to 1,500 subjects contributed by 6 global collaborators. Nearly every sample came with metadata listing a de-identified subject ID, COVID-19 status, age in years and sex. Where available, HLA class I and class II types were taken from metadata supplied by the sample provider and were not determined by assay-based typing. What the work shows at the level of the full study, not this receptor alone: Clinical and demographic metadata were provided uncurated, with the amount varying by source and participant.

TCRbeta CDR3 regions were amplified from genomic DNA by means of the immunoSEQ Assay, a bias-controlled multiplex PCR. In the authors' own workflow: The number of nucleated cells in each sample was estimated by amplification of reference gene primers within the assay. To quantify the absolute abundance of each unique TCRbeta CDR3 rearrangement, sequence reads were collapsed and filtered. Productive Simpson clonality was computed per sample as the square root of Simpson's diversity index over productive rearrangements. Drawn from immuneACCESS, this table holds only the in-frame rearrangements with V and J called that TCRdb kept. Clones are partly lost; checked studies trace under half to an unresolved V gene and leave the rest unexplained. V and J calls and clone size are copied from that table; D and trimming were computed from the DNA. In all, the sample holds under 250,000 clones, and 85% to 90% of those were seen once. The ten largest clones take up roughly 2.7% of the sample.

At one collaborating source in Seattle, patients were enrolled during active infection and were followed longitudinally through the course of disease. Whole blood was collected in K2EDTA tubes by collaborating institutions according to the institutions' own protocols. For TCRbeta analysis, collaborators shipped samples as frozen whole blood, isolated PBMCs, or DNA extracted from either of those sample types. About this clone: Its recognized antigen is unknown. No base quality values were provided; no much bigger clone lies one nucleotide off.

The CDR3, cysteine through phenylalanine, is 18 amino acids long. Only the CDR3 DNA stays, 54 bases, in frame from base 1. CDR1 and CDR2 are drawn from the germline V gene: SGHAT, FQNNGV. Cut back by 6 bases and 1 base, the V and J ends lie 24 bases apart. Sequencing was carried out using peripheral blood. The sequence joins TRBV11-2 to TRBJ1-2; the D region possibly corresponds to TRBD1 (5 bases align). The receptor was isolated from a man under 40 with COVID-19, enrolled during active disease. This receptor has the CDR3 CASSLIPVGQGRNYGYTF. The base sequence is TGTGCCAGCAGTTTAATCCCGGTCGGTCAGGGCCGTAACTATGGCTACACCTTC.